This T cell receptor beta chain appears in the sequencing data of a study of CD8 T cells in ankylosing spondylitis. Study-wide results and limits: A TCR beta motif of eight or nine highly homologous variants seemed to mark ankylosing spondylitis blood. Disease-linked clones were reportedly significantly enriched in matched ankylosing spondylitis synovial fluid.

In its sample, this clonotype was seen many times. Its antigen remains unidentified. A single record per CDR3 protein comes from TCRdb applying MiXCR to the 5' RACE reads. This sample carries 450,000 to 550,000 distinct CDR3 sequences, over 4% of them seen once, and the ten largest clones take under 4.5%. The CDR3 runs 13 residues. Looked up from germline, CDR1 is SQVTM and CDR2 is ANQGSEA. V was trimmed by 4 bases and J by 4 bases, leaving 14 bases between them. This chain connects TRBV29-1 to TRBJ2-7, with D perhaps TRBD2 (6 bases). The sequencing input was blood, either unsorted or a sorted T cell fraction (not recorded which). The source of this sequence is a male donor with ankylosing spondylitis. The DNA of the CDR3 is TGCAGCGTTGCGGGGACGGGGAGGTACGAGCAGTACTTC. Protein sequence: CSVAGTGRYEQYF.